This T cell receptor beta chain was sequenced during a study of blood T cells in healthy people across ages (dated by TCRdb to 2015 to 2017). In terms of the full investigation: In model experiments, template switching captured roughly one uniquely barcoded TCR beta cDNA molecule for every two T cells. Donors were grouped into four age groups: young (average approximately 15 years), middle-aged (roughly 40), aged (around 66) and long-lived (approximately 78). Age-related changes in TCR beta repertoire diversity were measured in the study by deep sequencing normalized with unique cDNA molecular identifiers. The study analyzed two additional independent replicas of 1 million unique cDNA reads from the same blood draw for two donors, one aged 18 to 30 and one aged 80 or older. To avoid experimental bias, donors of different ages were randomly spread across the sequencing lanes.

The donors were roughly 39 Caucasian individuals from Russia, aged about 6 to 95 years, who were systemically healthy. Each donor gave 9.5 to 10 milliliters of peripheral blood, drawn into EDTA-treated Vacutainer tubes. Ficoll-Paque density-gradient centrifugation was used to isolate PBMCs, with at least 6.5 million obtained per sample. Trizol reagent was used to extract total RNA from the PBMCs, yielding at least 6 micrograms per sample. Naive CD45RAhigh/CD27high T cell percentages were measured by flow cytometry on a PBMC aliquot from every donor. What the authors observed across the whole study: Total diversity estimates from one million sequenced T cells were considered lower bounds and underestimates. Donor CMV infection status was unknown, potentially confounding age-related changes in expanded clonotypes. Observed TCR beta diversity per million T cells fell roughly linearly with age, and a significant reduction was already apparent by age around 44. Compared with the aged group, the long-lived group had more naive CD4+ T cells, fewer expanded clones and increased TCR diversity, suggesting age selection. Conclusive comparison of naive and antigen-experienced compartments was prevented by the profiling of bulk unsorted PBMCs. The percentage of naive T cells measured by flow cytometry correlated strongly with observed TCR beta diversity.

For this clonotype: The antigen it binds to is not known. No base-level quality is on record; no much larger clone is a single base apart.

Including the terminal cysteine and phenylalanine, the CDR3 comprises 14 residues. Here the CDR3 DNA is all that survives: 42 bases in frame from base 1. Per the germline V gene, KGHDR is the CDR1 and SFDVKD is the CDR2. The V and J ends are trimmed by 7 bases and 4 bases, leaving 13 bases between them. The library was built by means of 5' RACE. Instrument on record: Illumina HiSeq 2500. A second PCR of about 6 to 12 cycles was performed with a sample-barcoded 5' primer and a J-beta primer mix. A unique molecular identifier was introduced onto each TCR beta cDNA molecule by a template-switch 5' adaptor carrying 12 random nucleotides. At least 2.5 million CDR3-containing paired-end reads were obtained from each sample. The Mint cDNA synthesis kit, primed by a TRBC-specific oligonucleotide, was used to synthesize first-strand cDNA from all RNA. All cDNA was treated with uracil-DNA glycosylase and then went through a first 18-cycle PCR with the universal primers M1SS and BC2_uni_R. The paper's data handling went like this. Normalization of each sample was performed by random selection of 1 million high-quality reads, each carrying a distinct molecular identifier. Instead of being binned into consensus sequences, reads with shared molecular identifiers were discarded. MiTCR, with a Q25 quality threshold and the strictest error-elimination algorithm, was used for CDR3 identification, clonotype clustering and error correction. A nonparametric unseen species model with Euler transformation was used to estimate lower-bound total TCR beta diversity. Clones were called with MiXCR by TCRdb after fastp trimmed the public reads at Q25, and only in-frame beta chains were retained. Every distinct CDR3 protein forms one entry, paired with its most common genes and DNA. The authors' filters were not applied to this entry. The sample profile shows more than 650,000 distinct CDR3 sequences; about 53% of them were found once. The ten largest make up roughly two fifths of the sample.

Material: blood. The receptor's source is a man older than 75 in good health. The rearrangement joined TRBV24-1 to TRBJ2-1, with the D gene call left open. The nucleotides are TGTGCCACCAGCGCCGGCCGCGCGTACAATGAGCAGTTCTTC. It specifies CATSAGRAYNEQFF.